Sequencing of this T cell receptor beta chain was carried out in a study of T cells in Graves' hyperthyroidism and ophthalmopathy. Study-level points and caveats: Most expanded thyroid clonotypes above 0.001 recurred in blood. From stable hyperthyroidism, ophthalmopathy was set apart by a 13 V-J model.

Patients with uncontrolled infections, other autoimmune diseases, pregnancy or lactation were excluded. The PBMCs studied were ones that came from 10 ml fresh peripheral blood. In its sample, this clonotype was seen a few times. Its cognate antigen is unknown. Amplification targeted TCR beta CDR3 regions from RNA transcripts. The TCR CDR3 first-round RT-PCR relied on the HTBI primer set. In TCRdb, the multiplex PCR reads were re-called with MiXCR into one record per CDR3 protein. The top ten hold 10% of the sample, which has hundreds of thousands of distinct CDR3 sequences, about 14% seen once. V lost 4 bases, J lost 0 bases, and 8 bases stayed unmatched. CDR3 length equals 17 residues. Germline V gene sequence: CDR1 MNHEY, CDR2 SMNVEV (reference sequence).

This chain joins TRBV27 and TRBJ2-3; 9 bases match TRBD1. The material sequenced was blood. The sequence was obtained from a woman aged 18-30 years with Graves' hyperthyroidism. The CDR3 coding sequence is TGTGCCAGCAGTTCAACCCGGGACAGGGTTAGCACAGATACGCAGTATTTT. Translated, it gives CASSSTRDRVSTDTQYF.